This T cell receptor (beta chain) was sequenced in a study of cytomegalovirus exposure and HLA in healthy donors. PCR used 60 Vbeta primers and 13 Jbeta primers. This table comes from immunoSEQ multiplex PCR, and its TCRdb copy is limited to in-frame clones, with some not included. Altogether 210,000 or so clones are present, 65% to 90% being singletons, with the ten largest covering over 1.1%. V trimming: 1 base; J trimming: 5 bases; junction bases outside the gene matches: 7. Germline CDR1 reads SGHDN; CDR2 reads FVKESK. CDR3 length: 15 residues. The sample was PBMCs. The sequence was collected from a girl between 10 and 17 years old in good health and CMV-seronegative. The V gene is TRBV14, the J gene TRBJ1-2; 7 nucleotides agree with TRBD1. In DNA, the CDR3 is TGTGCCAGCAGCCAAGCAATCGGGACAGATTATGGCTACACCTTC. Encoded protein: CASSQAIGTDYGYTF.